Listed below are T cell receptor beta chains from one sample, sequenced in a study of identical twins. Each CDR3 protein is one row after TCRdb ran MiXCR on the 5' RACE reads. The sample lists roughly 710,000 distinct CDR3 sequences, 5.5% to 6.5% occurring once. Sequences were obtained from naive T cells sorted from blood. Source of these receptors: a man younger than 30 in good health. Each CDR3 is given with its conserved first and last residue. The D gene is left open where the match is weak. Not every row has a clone size; where given, it reads once, few, many or a size class.

>many|TRBJ2-2|TRBV6-2/TRBV6-3|-|12
TGTGCCAGCAGTCACGGGGACGGGGAGCTGTTTTTT
CASSHGDGELFF
>many|TRBJ2-7|TRBV20-1|-|11
TGCAGTGCTAGAACAAAACACCACCAGTACTTC
CSARTKHHQYF
>-|TRBJ1-5|TRBV5-1|TRBD1|15
TGCGCCAGCAGCTTGGCCGGGACAGGTTATCAGCCCCAGCATTTT
CASSLAGTGYQPQHF
>many|TRBJ2-1|TRBV12-3/TRBV12-4|TRBD1|15
TGTGCCAGCAGTTTAAGACAGGGGGCCTACAATGAGCAGTTCTTC
CASSLRQGAYNEQFF
>few|TRBJ2-6|TRBV9|-|16
TGTGCCAGCAGCCCCCGGACAGTCTCTGGGGCCAACGTCCTGACTTTC
CASSPRTVSGANVLTF
>many|TRBJ1-2|TRBV27|TRBD1|15
TGTGCCAGCAGTTCCCGGACAGGGGGTGTCTATGGCTACACCTTC
CASSSRTGGVYGYTF
>few|TRBJ1-6|TRBV30|-|13
TGTGCCTGGATCCCCAACGGGAATTCACCCCTCCACTTT
CAWIPNGNSPLHF
>many|TRBJ1-1|TRBV20-1|TRBD1|18
TGCAGTGCTAGAGCCACCTACCAGAACAGGGGCGGGAACACTGAAGCTTTCTTT
CSARATYQNRGGNTEAFF
>many|TRBJ2-3|TRBV28|-|12
TGTGCCAGCAGTAGGGACCTAGGGGCGCAGTATTTT
CASSRDLGAQYF
>many|TRBJ2-2|TRBV28|TRBD2|15
TGTGCCAGCAGTCCCGGACTAGCGGGAATCGGGGAGCTGTTTTTT
CASSPGLAGIGELFF
>few|TRBJ2-1|TRBV6-1|TRBD2|15
TGTGCCAGCAGTATTAGCGGGGCGACCTACAATGAGCAGTTCTTC
CASSISGATYNEQFF
>-|TRBJ1-1|TRBV20-1|-|13
TGCAGTGCTAGACCCGAACAGGGAGGTGGAGCTTTCTTT
CSARPEQGGGAFF
>few|TRBJ2-2|TRBV29-1|-|13
TGCAGCGTCTCCGACAGGAACACCGGGGAGCTGTTTTTT
CSVSDRNTGELFF
>many|TRBJ1-1|TRBV25-1|TRBD1|9
TGTGCCAGCAGTGAATGGGACAGTTTT
CASSEWDSF
>many|TRBJ2-1|TRBV21-1|-|16
TGTGCCAGCAGCAAAGATGGCGGGGAAGGCAGCAATGAGCAGTTCTTC
CASSKDGGEGSNEQFF
>many|TRBJ2-2|TRBV11-2|-|19
TGTGCCAGCAGCTTCCCCTCGACAGGAGGTCTCGGTTATGCCGGGGAGCTGTTTTTT
CASSFPSTGGLGYAGELFF
>many|TRBJ2-3|TRBV12-3/TRBV12-4|-|15
TGTGCCAGCAGTGCCCAACAGGTTAGCACAGATACGCAGTATTTT
CASSAQQVSTDTQYF
>many|TRBJ2-3|TRBV20-1|TRBD2|15
TGCAGTGCCCCCCTTGGCGGGAGGAACACAGATACGCAGTATTTT
CSAPLGGRNTDTQYF
>-|TRBJ2-5|TRBV9|TRBD2|13
TGTGCCAGCACCGGGAGGAACCAAGAGACCCAGTACTTC
CASTGRNQETQYF
>many|TRBJ2-5|TRBV12-3/TRBV12-4|-|14
TGTGCCAGCAGTTTAGGCAGGTCGCAAGAGACCCAGTACTTC
CASSLGRSQETQYF
>many|TRBJ2-3|TRBV12-3/TRBV12-4|TRBD2|15
TGTGCCAGCAGTTTGAGCGGGAGAAGCACAGATACGCAGTATTTT
CASSLSGRSTDTQYF
>many|TRBJ2-3|TRBV7-8|TRBD2|18
TGTGCCAGCAGCCCTCATCAGGGACTAGCGGGAGCCTGGGATACGCAGTATTTT
CASSPHQGLAGAWDTQYF
>few|TRBJ2-7|TRBV5-1|-|13
TGCGCCAGCAGCTTCAGGGGACCCTACGAGCAGTACTTC
CASSFRGPYEQYF
>many|TRBJ2-7|TRBV5-6|-|14
TGTGCCAGCAGCTTTTTAACAGGGCCCTACGAGCAGTACTTC
CASSFLTGPYEQYF
>many|TRBJ1-5|TRBV12-3/TRBV12-4|TRBD1|15
TGTGCCAGCAGTTTAGAGGTAGGGGGCCCTCAGCCCCAGCATTTT
CASSLEVGGPQPQHF